The T cell receptor beta chain described here comes from a study of blood T cell repertoires in COVID-19. There are 13 residues in the CDR3. Trimming stripped 3 bases from V and 4 bases from J, with 7 bases between. Assay: immunoSEQ multiplex PCR; the TCRdb copy retains only in-frame clones and omits some. The sample gives around 99,000 clones, approximately 88% of which show up once; approximately 4.9% is in the top ten. The rearrangement joins TRBV12-3 or TRBV12-4 to TRBJ2-4; a weak D match, TRBD2 (6 bases). The clonotype was recovered from a man aged 35 to 55 with active or convalescent COVID-19. Sequenced input: peripheral blood. The CDR3 is CASSFSGKNIQYF. CDR3 DNA: TGTGCCAGCAGTTTCAGCGGGAAAAACATTCAGTACTTC.